The 13 T cell receptor beta chains below all came from one sample that was sequenced in a study of shared clonotypes between healthy human individuals. The method was immunoSEQ multiplex PCR; TCRdb's version includes in-frame clones alone and lacks a portion of them. Here the sample spans about 2.3 million clones, 90% to 95% being singletons. Sequencing input: naive CD4+ T cells from PBMCs. The subset denotes: CD45RA+ positively selected. The receptor source for this set is a man aged 18-30 years in good health. Some clones in this sample may be carry-over from other donors' samples.

The rearrangement joins TRBV2 to TRBJ2-7, with 7 bases aligning to TRBD1. In germline, CDR1 is SNHLY, CDR2 FYNNEI. The CDR3 has 11 residues. Germline trimming cut 7 bases from V and 10 bases from J; bases unmatched to any gene: 7. This CDR3 is CASNTGVVQYF. CDR3 bases: TGTGCCAGCAACACAGGGGTCGTTCAGTACTTC.

CDR3 DNA sequence: TGTGCCAGCAGTTCCACGATGAAGAACATTCAGTACTTC. Its translation: CASSSTMKNIQYF. The chain is built from TRBV27 and TRBJ2-4; no reliable D call. V dropped 4 bases and J dropped 7 bases, with 11 bases sitting between them. The CDR3 has 13 amino acids. Germline assignment: CDR1 MNHEY and CDR2 SMNVEV (reference sequence).

The chain employs TRBV19 and TRBJ2-7; D may be TRBD1 (6 bases). V lost 4 bases and J 12 bases, leaving 13 bases between the germline ends. CDR3 length equals 11 residues. Germline assignment: CDR1 LNHDA and CDR2 SQIVND (reference sequence). This CDR3 is CASSTDGTRYF. CDR3 sequence (DNA): TGTGCCAGTAGTACCGACGGGACAAGGTACTTC. The full variable domain, in which reference TRBV19 and TRBJ2-7 provide the parts outside the CDR3, is DGGITQSPKYLFRKEGQNVTLSCEQNLNHDAMYWYRQDPGQGLRLIYYSQIVNDFQKGDIAEGYSVSREKKESFPLTVTSAQKNPTAFYLCASSTDGTRYFGPGTRLTVT.

The V gene is TRBV28, the J gene TRBJ1-4, with D possibly TRBD1 on 6 matching bases. Germline CDR1 is MDHEN and CDR2 is SYDVKM. The CDR3 loop spans 15 amino acids. The V and J ends lost 8 bases and 8 bases respectively, with 21 bases between them. CDR3 nucleotide sequence: TGTGCCAGCCTTACCCCGGCAGGGGCTGGGGAAAAACTGTTTTTT. Its protein is CASLTPAGAGEKLFF.

The rearrangement links TRBV19 to TRBJ2-1; TRBD2 matches 9 bases. The germline CDR1 and CDR2 sequences are LNHDA and SQIVND (reference sequence). V gave up 1 base and J gave up 8 bases; unmatched junction bases: 6. CDR3 length equals 15 residues. CDR3 DNA: TGTGCCAGTAGTATAGTCGTGGGACTAGCTTATGAGCAGTTCTTC. Translated, it gives CASSIVVGLAYEQFF.

As to this clone: Other nucleotide sequences from this sample produce the same CDR3. The genes are TRBV18 and TRBJ2-1; 7 bases are shared with TRBD2. V lost 6 bases and J lost 0; bases outside the gene matches: 5. This CDR3 is 15 amino acids long. The germline V gene encodes CDR1 KGHSH and CDR2 LQKENI. Written as DNA, the CDR3 is TGTGCCAGCTCCCCCCGGACTAGCTCCTACAATGAGCAGTTCTTC. Translating it yields CASSPRTSSYNEQFF. Full variable domain (outside the CDR3, taken from reference TRBV18 and TRBJ2-1): NAGVMQNPRHLVRRRGQEARLRCSPMKGHSHVYWYRQLPEEGLKFMVYLQKENIIDESGMPKERFSAEFPKEGPSILRIQQVVRGDSAAYFCASSPRTSSYNEQFFGPGTRLTVL.

J is TRBJ2-5 and V is TRBV29-1, with a tentative D call TRBD1 (6 bases). The J call could be wrong; TRBJ2-7 is a better fit for the DNA end. CDR3 size: 11 residues. CDR1 is SQVTM and CDR2 is ANQGSEA in the germline V gene. CDR3 nucleotide sequence: TGCAGCGTAGCGGACAGCTACGAGCAGTACTTC. Translating gives CSVADSYEQYF.

About this clone: The identical CDR3 is also encoded by other nucleotide sequences in the sample. CDR3 DNA sequence: TGCGCCAGCAGCTTGGACACAGCGAACACTGAAGCTTTCTTT. As protein: CASSLDTANTEAFF. The V call is TRBV5-1, the J call TRBJ1-1, with no clear D. Trimming cost V 0 bases and J 1 base, with 7 bases left between them. This CDR3 has 14 residues. Germline V gene lookup returns CDR1 SGHRS and CDR2 YFSETQ.

V usage is TRBV5-4 and J usage is TRBJ2-7, with D perhaps assigned TRBD1 or TRBD2 (5 bases each). The V gene's germline CDR1 is SGHNT and CDR2 YYREEE (reference sequence). The germline V and J ends were trimmed by 1 base and 7 bases, with 15 bases remaining between them. There are 14 residues in the CDR3. The CDR3 loop is CASSLIGAAREQYF. The CDR3 bases are TGTGCCAGCAGCTTGATCGGGGCCGCCCGGGAGCAGTACTTC.

J is TRBJ2-2 and V is TRBV5-6, with D unresolved. Per germline, CDR1 SGHDT and CDR2 YYEEEE. Between the trimmed V and J ends, which lost 8 bases and 3 bases, there was a span of 11 bases. CDR3 length: 13 residues. CDR3 nucleotide sequence: TGTGCCAGTAAATTCCTAGACACCGGGGAGCTGTTTTTT. Translated: CASKFLDTGELFF.

The count of this clone is one. The gene calls are TRBV12-5 and TRBJ2-1; 8 bases line up with TRBD1. CDR3 size: 17 residues. The V gene end was trimmed by 2 bases and the J gene end by 3 bases; junction bases not matched to a gene: 9. Germline-derived CDR1 and CDR2 are LGHNT and FRNRAP. CDR3 sequence reads: CASGLWAPGTGYNEQFF. Written as DNA, the CDR3 is TGTGCTAGTGGTTTGTGGGCCCCCGGGACAGGCTACAATGAGCAGTTCTTC. Drawing the rest from reference TRBV12-5 and TRBJ2-1, the complete variable domain is DARVTQTPRHKVTEMGQEVTMRCQPILGHNTVFWYRQTMMQGLELLAYFRNRAPLDDSGMPKDRFSAEMPDATLATLKIQPSEPRDSAVYFCASGLWAPGTGYNEQFFGPGTRLTVL.

CDR3 residues: CASRPGTNIPNEQFF. For the CDR3, the DNA is TGTGCCAGCAGGCCCGGGACTAATATTCCCAATGAGCAGTTCTTC. The chain uses TRBV6-1 and TRBJ2-1; TRBD2 matches 7 bases. Germline V gives CDR1 MNHNS, CDR2 SASEGT. The CDR3 spans 15 residues. V lost 6 bases and J lost 6; bases outside the gene matches: 11.

V and J are TRBV18 and TRBJ2-7, with 11 bases aligning to TRBD2. This CDR3 comprises 16 residues. Germline CDR1 is KGHSH and CDR2 is LQKENI. The V gene end was trimmed by 3 bases and the J gene end by 3 bases; junction bases not matched to a gene: 7. For the CDR3, the DNA is TGTGCCAGCTCACCCTTAGCGGGAGGGGCTCTCTACGAGCAGTACTTC. It yields the protein CASSPLAGGALYEQYF.